The entry below describes one TCR beta chain. This specimen comes from a study of control samples from healthy donors and cancer patients. Sequencing used immunoSEQ multiplex PCR; TCRdb keeps in-frame clones, though not all of them. Among more than 30,000 clones listed, 94% were seen once. Sequenced input: blood. This receptor was obtained from a man aged 55 to 70 in good health.

This chain's CDR3 is CASSQGGAWNQPQHF. The DNA for the CDR3 is TGTGCCAGCAGCCAAGGGGGGGCTTGGAATCAGCCCCAGCATTTT. This chain links TRBV3-1 (or the pseudogene TRBV3-2) with TRBJ1-5; D might be TRBD1 (6 bases). This CDR3 spans 15 amino acids. Per germline, CDR1 LGHDT and CDR2 YNNKEL (reference sequence). V was shortened by 1 base and J by 4 bases, with 11 bases between the two germline ends.